One T cell receptor beta chain is described in this entry. V was clipped by 1 base and J by 7 bases; unmatched bases: 3. The CDR3 spans 13 residues. The germline V gene encodes CDR1 LGHNT and CDR2 FRNRAP. Method: immunoSEQ multiplex PCR; TCRdb's copy keeps in-frame clones and lacks some. This sample has tens of thousands of clones, with approximately 93% found just once. The sample comes from a study of technical replicates of blood from a few donors. The rearrangement joins TRBV12-5 to TRBJ1-1; 7 positions agree with TRBD1. The material sequenced was T cells isolated from PBMCs. This receptor was taken from a human donor in good health. In DNA, the CDR3 is TGTGCTAGTGGTTTGGAACGGGACAGTGAAGCTTTCTTT. Translating gives CASGLERDSEAFF.